One sample yielded the 32 T cell receptor beta chains listed below, sequenced in a study of blood T cell repertoires in COVID-19. Clones were read by immunoSEQ multiplex PCR, and TCRdb kept only the in-frame ones, dropping some. Of a few hundred thousand clones listed, 87% are singletons. Sequences were obtained from PBMCs or T cells enriched from blood (not recorded which). The receptors were gathered from a woman aged 25 to 39 who had recovered from COVID-19.

This clone was detected once. V usage is TRBV2 and J usage is TRBJ1-5, with D possibly matching TRBD1 (6 bases). Germline loops: CDR1 SNHLY, CDR2 FYNNEI. V was clipped by 3 bases and J by 2 bases, with 11 bases between them. The CDR3 runs 15 residues. The CDR3: CASSDRGAGNQPQHF. CDR3 DNA: TGTGCCAGCAGTGACAGGGGCGCGGGCAATCAGCCCCAGCATTTT. The variable domain in full, completed from reference TRBV2 and TRBJ1-5, reads EPEVTQTPSHQVTQMGQEVILRCVPISNHLYFYWYRQILGQKVEFLVSFYNNEISEKSEIFDDQFSVERPDGSNFTLKIRSTKLEDSAMYFCASSDRGAGNQPQHFGDGTRLSIL.

The V call is TRBV20-1, the J call TRBJ1-2; D is unclear. This CDR3 has 13 residues. Trimming shortened V by 3 bases and J by 4 bases, and 12 bases separated the two germline ends. The V gene's germline CDR1 is DFQATT and CDR2 SNEGSKA (reference sequence). In DNA form, the CDR3 reads TGCAGTGCTAGTCCCCGATTGGCCTATGGCTACACCTTC. As protein: CSASPRLAYGYTF.

The rearrangement joins TRBV20-1 to TRBJ2-6; TRBD2 matches 7 bases. The CDR3 sequence is 14 residues long. J was trimmed by 2 bases and V by 3 bases; bases with no gene match: 1. In germline, CDR1 is DFQATT, CDR2 SNEGSKA (reference sequence). The CDR3 reads CSASGGAGANVLTF. The CDR3 nucleotides are TGCAGTGCTAGTGGGGGGGCTGGGGCCAACGTCCTGACTTTC.

The rearrangement joins TRBV10-2 to TRBJ2-7, with TRBD2 matching 10 bases. Germline values: CDR1 WSHSY, CDR2 SAAADI. J gave up 0 bases and V 8 bases, and 4 bases lay outside the gene matches. This CDR3 has 14 amino acids. The CDR3 nucleotides are TGCGCCAGCGAAGCGGGGGGGAGCTCCTACGAGCAGTACTTC. The encoded protein is CASEAGGSSYEQYF.

This chain connects TRBV5-1 to TRBJ1-1; TRBD1 aligns across 7 bases. The CDR3 is made up of 13 amino acids. Trimming cost V 3 bases and J 4 bases; bases outside gene matches: 3. Germline CDR1 reads SGHRS; CDR2 reads YFSETQ. The CDR3 nucleotides read TGCGCCAGCAGCTCTCAGGGGGGCACTGAAGCTTTCTTT. Its translation: CASSSQGGTEAFF.

This rearrangement joins TRBV28 to TRBJ1-2; unclear D gene. This CDR3 comprises 14 residues. In germline, CDR1 is MDHEN, CDR2 SYDVKM. Trimming stripped 3 bases from V and 4 bases from J, with 12 bases between. The CDR3 protein is CASSFQTRTYGYTF. CDR3 DNA: TGTGCCAGCAGTTTCCAGACAAGAACCTATGGCTACACCTTC.

This chain links TRBV6-4 with TRBJ1-1; D may be TRBD1 (6 bases). CDR3 size: 13 residues. V was shortened by 6 bases and J by 1 base, with 9 bases between the two germline ends. Germline CDR1 and CDR2: MRHNA and SNTAGT. CDR3 coding DNA: TGTGCCAGCAGCCAGACAGGGAACACTGAAGCTTTCTTT. It translates to CASSQTGNTEAFF.

The chain is built from TRBV15 and TRBJ2-5; no clear D gene. The V and J ends lost 0 bases and 5 bases respectively, with 13 bases between them. Germline values: CDR1 LNHNV, CDR2 YYDKDF (reference sequence). The length of the CDR3 is 15 residues. CDR3 protein: CATSRDNSLEETQYF. DNA for the CDR3: TGTGCCACCAGCAGAGATAACAGCCTTGAGGAGACCCAGTACTTC.

The CDR3 spells CASSTGQGANSPLHF. Here the CDR3 DNA reads TGTGCCAGCAGTACGGGACAGGGGGCAAATTCACCCCTCCACTTT. J is TRBJ1-6 and V is TRBV27, with 12 bases aligning to TRBD1. The J segment lost 7 bases and the V segment lost 5 bases, leaving 3 bases of the junction unmatched. CDR3 length equals 15 residues. Germline V gene data show CDR1 as MNHEY and CDR2 as SMNVEV (reference sequence).

CDR3 in amino acids: CASSVPGQNYGYTF. DNA of the CDR3: TGTGCCAGCAGTGTCCCGGGACAGAACTATGGCTACACCTTC. V is TRBV25-1 and J is TRBJ1-2; 7 bases fit TRBD1. The J segment lost 2 bases and the V segment lost 4 bases, leaving 4 bases of the junction unmatched. Germline V gene sequence: CDR1 MGHDK, CDR2 SYGVNS. CDR3 size: 14 residues.

This chain connects TRBV5-1 to TRBJ1-6, with D unclear. The germline V and J ends were trimmed by 4 bases and 10 bases, with 12 bases remaining between them. CDR1 and CDR2 from the germline V gene are SGHRS and YFSETQ. The CDR3 sequence is 13 residues long. The CDR3 DNA reads as TGCGCCAGCAGCCGGGAGGGTGGGTCACCCCTCCACTTT. Its protein product is CASSREGGSPLHF.

This clone was seen a handful of times. Here the CDR3 reads CASSMAAGLQETQYF. Here the CDR3 DNA reads TGTGCCAGTAGTATGGCGGCTGGACTTCAAGAGACCCAGTACTTC. V and J are TRBV19 and TRBJ2-5, with D perhaps matching TRBD2 (5 bases). The CDR3 consists of 15 residues. Germline assignment: CDR1 LNHDA and CDR2 SQIVND (reference sequence). Trimming removed 3 bases from V and 2 bases from J, with 13 bases in between.

The chain recombines TRBV5-8 with TRBJ1-1; D not certain. The CDR3 has 17 residues. The germline V gene encodes CDR1 SGHTS and CDR2 YDEGEE. V dropped 0 bases and J dropped 0 bases, with 15 bases sitting between them. The CDR3 DNA sequence: TGTGCCAGCAGCTTGGGTCGCTTGAGAGCGCTGAACACTGAAGCTTTCTTT. The encoded protein is CASSLGRLRALNTEAFF.

CDR3 DNA sequence: TGCGCCAGCAGCTTGCAAGCAGCCCAAGGAGAGCCCCAGCATTTT. As protein: CASSLQAAQGEPQHF. The chain employs TRBV5-1 and TRBJ1-5; D gene uncertain. Germline V CDR1 and CDR2: SGHRS, YFSETQ. There are 15 residues in the CDR3. Trimming took 1 base from V and 8 from J, leaving 16 bases between them.

This chain uses TRBV28 with TRBJ1-2; D is possibly TRBD1 (6 bases). CDR3 length equals 13 residues. Per germline, CDR1 MDHEN and CDR2 SYDVKM. With 8 bases removed from V and 3 bases from J, the gap between germline ends came to 13 bases. The CDR3 spells CASGTPTDYGYTF. The CDR3 region has the DNA TGTGCCAGCGGGACACCTACTGACTATGGCTACACCTTC.

V is TRBV19 and J is TRBJ2-7, with a possible D match to TRBD2 (5 bases). The CDR3 is 15 residues long. Germline CDR1 LNHDA, CDR2 SQIVND (reference sequence). V was shortened by 6 bases and J by 5 bases, with 20 bases between the two germline ends. CDR3: CASSLQRSSDHEQYF. CDR3 in DNA: TGTGCCAGTAGCCTCCAGCGGTCGTCTGATCACGAGCAGTACTTC.

The sample holds a few counts of this clone. The gene calls are TRBV13 and TRBJ1-3; D ambiguous. Germline V CDR1 and CDR2: PRHDT, FYEKMQ (reference sequence). V was pared by 0 bases and J by 11 bases, with 11 bases between. The CDR3 spans 13 residues. The CDR3 sequence: CASSLGALSAIYF. The CDR3 region has the DNA TGTGCCAGCAGCTTAGGTGCTTTAAGCGCCATATATTTT.

The genes are TRBV2 and TRBJ2-5; 10 positions match TRBD2. The germline CDR1 and CDR2 sequences are SNHLY and FYNNEI. The ends lost 5 bases at V and 3 bases at J; junction bases unmatched: 3. The CDR3 sequence is 14 residues long. Here the CDR3 reads CASSPGLAKETQYF. As DNA, the CDR3 is TGTGCCAGCAGTCCGGGACTAGCGAAAGAGACCCAGTACTTC.

Notes on this clone: Other DNA variants within this sample encode the same CDR3. The chain recombines TRBV5-1 with TRBJ2-5; TRBD1 aligns across 9 bases. Germline CDR1 is SGHRS and CDR2 is YFSETQ. V shed 4 bases, J shed 5 bases, and the junction held 3 bases outside the gene matches. The CDR3 length is 13 residues. CDR3 loop: CASSLGQGETQYF. The CDR3 DNA is TGCGCCAGCAGCCTGGGACAGGGTGAGACCCAGTACTTC.

The chain uses TRBV21-1 and TRBJ2-1; TRBD1 reflects the table's D call only, with no check against the DNA. TRBV21-1 is shown as a pseudogene. The CDR3 has 15 residues. CDR3 sequence: CASSNRRNSYNEQFF. CDR3 DNA: TGTGCCAGCAGCAACAGGCGAAACTCCTACAATGAGCAGTTCTTC.

The V and J genes are TRBV6-1 and TRBJ2-1, with 14 bases that match TRBD2. Germline CDR1 MNHNS, CDR2 SASEGT. V gave up 4 bases and J gave up 4 bases; unmatched junction bases: 6. This CDR3 is 17 amino acids long. The CDR3 here is CASSGTSGGSGYNEQFF. The CDR3, as DNA: TGTGCCAGCAGTGGGACTAGCGGGGGGTCGGGGTACAATGAGCAGTTCTTC.

Only a few counts were recorded for this clone. This chain joins TRBV28 and TRBJ1-6; D unresolved. Per germline, CDR1 MDHEN and CDR2 SYDVKM. The ends were cut back, 6 bases at V and 9 bases at J, with 15 bases in the middle. This CDR3 is built from 14 residues. CDR3 region: CASSRGLTTSPLHF. CDR3 nucleotide sequence: TGTGCCAGCAGCCGCGGACTGACGACTTCACCCCTCCACTTT.

The chain uses TRBV10-3 and TRBJ2-3, with 9 positions matching TRBD1. Germline V CDR1 and CDR2: ENHRY, SYGVKD. CDR3 length equals 16 residues. With V trimmed by 4 bases and J by 4 bases, 9 bases remained unmatched. CDR3 protein: CAISGDRGLGADTQYF. The DNA of the CDR3 is TGTGCCATCAGTGGTGACAGGGGGTTAGGAGCAGATACGCAGTATTTT.

The J gene is TRBJ1-5, the V gene TRBV7-9, with unresolved D. Trimming left V 0 bases short and J 6 bases short, with 9 bases between. The CDR3 sequence is 14 residues long. The germline V gene has CDR1 SEHNR and CDR2 FQNEAQ (reference sequence). The chain's CDR3 is CASSLAGESQPQHF. CDR3 nucleotides: TGTGCCAGCAGCTTAGCTGGGGAGTCTCAGCCCCAGCATTTT.

The J gene is TRBJ2-1, the V gene TRBV5-6, with TRBD1 matching 9 bases. The CDR3 is made up of 15 amino acids. Unmatched junction bases numbered 3, after V lost 5 bases and J lost 0 bases. The germline CDR1 and CDR2 sequences are SGHDT and YYEEEE. The CDR3 spells CASSSDRGSYNEQFF. The CDR3 DNA sequence: TGTGCCAGCAGTTCGGACAGGGGCTCCTACAATGAGCAGTTCTTC.

J is TRBJ1-2 and V is TRBV14; D call uncertain. The CDR3 is made up of 12 amino acids. Trimming removed 8 bases from V and 4 bases from J, with 11 bases in between. The germline CDR1 and CDR2 sequences are SGHDN and FVKESK. CDR3 residues: CASGVGGYGYTF. The DNA of the CDR3 is TGTGCCAGCGGGGTAGGAGGCTATGGCTACACCTTC.

The rearrangement joins TRBV30 to TRBJ1-3; D uncertain. The CDR3 is 14 residues long. The germline V gene has CDR1 GTSNPN and CDR2 SVGIG (reference sequence). Deletions cut 5 bases from V and 0 bases from J, with 11 bases between. The CDR3 nucleotides read TGTGCCTGGCTCCGGGGTCGCTCTGGAAACACCATATATTTT. Its protein is CAWLRGRSGNTIYF.

The DNA for the CDR3 is TGTGCCGTAAGGGACAAGGACTATGGCTACACCTTC. It is translated as CAVRDKDYGYTF. This chain uses TRBV19 with TRBJ1-2; maybe TRBD1 (6 bases). CDR1 LNHDA and CDR2 SQIVND come from the germline V gene (reference sequence). V was shortened by 11 bases and J by 3 bases, with 13 bases between the two germline ends. The CDR3 runs 12 residues.

This clone was seen a single time. The chain employs TRBV5-1 and TRBJ2-7; tentatively, D is TRBD1 (6 bases). Germline assignment: CDR1 SGHRS and CDR2 YFSETQ. The CDR3 spans 14 residues. With 1 base removed from V and 4 bases from J, the gap between germline ends came to 12 bases. CDR3 coding DNA: TGCGCCAGCAGCTTGTCCCGGGACAATTACGAGCAGTACTTC. Amino acids: CASSLSRDNYEQYF.

The chain is built from TRBV12-3 or TRBV12-4 and TRBJ1-1; D is uncertain. V lost 2 bases to trimming and J lost 5 bases, with 9 bases between them. The CDR3 extends over 13 amino acids. CDR3 loop: CASSLRQRTEAFF. The CDR3 DNA sequence: TGTGCCAGCAGTTTAAGACAACGGACTGAAGCTTTCTTT.

The chain links TRBV3-1 (or the pseudogene TRBV3-2) to TRBJ1-5; a possible D gene is TRBD1 (6 bases). This CDR3 comprises 15 residues. Trimming removed 3 bases at V and 0 bases at J, with 9 bases between. Germline V gene sequence: CDR1 LGHDT, CDR2 YNNKEL (reference sequence). Here the CDR3 DNA reads TGTGCCAGCAGCCAGACAGGAAATAGCAATCAGCCCCAGCATTTT. Protein: CASSQTGNSNQPQHF.

The sample holds a few counts of this clone. The chain combines TRBV6-5 with TRBJ2-1, with TRBD2 matching 7 bases. The CDR3 totals 13 residues. The germline gives CDR1 MNHEY, CDR2 SVGAGI. The V segment lost 7 bases and the J segment 5 bases; nucleotides outside the gene matches: 5. The CDR3 sequence: CASKGRADNEQFF. CDR3 nucleotides: TGTGCCAGCAAAGGGAGGGCAGACAATGAGCAGTTCTTC.